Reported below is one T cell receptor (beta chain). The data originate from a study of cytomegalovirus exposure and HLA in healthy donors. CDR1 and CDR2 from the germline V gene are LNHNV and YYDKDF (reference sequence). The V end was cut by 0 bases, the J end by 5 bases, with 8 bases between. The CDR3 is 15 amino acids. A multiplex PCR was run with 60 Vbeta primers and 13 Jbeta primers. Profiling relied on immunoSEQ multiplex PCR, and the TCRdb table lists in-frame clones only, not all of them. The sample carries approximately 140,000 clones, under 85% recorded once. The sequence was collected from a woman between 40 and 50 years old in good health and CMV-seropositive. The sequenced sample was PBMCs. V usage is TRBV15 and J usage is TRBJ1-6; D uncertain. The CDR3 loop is CATSRDSGNNSPLHF. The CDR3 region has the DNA TGTGCCACCAGCAGAGATAGCGGGAATAATTCACCCCTCCACTTT.